The entry below gives a single T cell receptor beta chain sequence along with its context. Treatment here: randomized to nivolumab then ipilimumab (arm A) or the reverse (arm B). Live CD3+CD8+ CD19− CD56− cells were sorted from PBMCs. Here immunoSEQ multiplex PCR was the method, and the copy in TCRdb shows in-frame clones only, minus some. The sample contains about 28,000 clones, 75% to 85% of which appear only once. This sample was taken from a study of sequential checkpoint blockade in melanoma. About the research overall: Patients were randomized 1:1 to nivolumab-then-ipilimumab or ipilimumab-then-nivolumab first-line.

The CDR3 covers 16 residues. The germline V gene encodes CDR1 MRHNA and CDR2 SNTAGT. The ends lost 2 bases at V and 6 bases at J; junction bases unmatched: 5. This chain connects TRBV6-4 to TRBJ2-2, with 11 bases matching TRBD1. This specimen was CD8+ T cells sorted from blood (inferred from file names), taken from a patient given nivolumab and ipilimumab in sequence. This sequence originates from a human donor with melanoma. CDR3 DNA sequence: TGTGCCAGCAGTGACGCGGACAGGGGGCACTCCGGGGAGCTGTTTTTT. The encoded protein is CASSDADRGHSGELFF.